This T cell receptor (beta chain) is from a study of T-cell memory formation after mild COVID-19 (dated by TCRdb to about 2021). Regarding the study in general: Most TCR sequence clusters were specific to one of the two donors. Longitudinal TCRalpha and TCRbeta repertoire sequencing tracked T-cell clones expanding and contracting after mild COVID-19 in two donors. The cohort comprised two young, previously healthy adult volunteers, one female and one male.

For sequencing, an Illumina NovaSeq 6000 was employed. TCRalpha and TCRbeta cDNA libraries were constructed by 5'RACE with constant-segment primers, with sample barcodes and unique molecular identifiers being introduced. Trizol reagent was used to extract RNA from every sample. Amplification of the libraries took two PCR steps, and the second step added a second sample barcode plus Illumina TruSeq adapters. Libraries were sequenced on an Illumina NovaSeq with 2 x 150 bp paired-end reads. On the authors' methods: Reads were demultiplexed and collapsed into UMI-guided consensus sequences with migec v1.2.7. Using mixcr v2.1.11, UMI consensuses were aligned to TRA and TRB V and J templates and then assembled into clonotypes. Clonotypes were classified as expanded or contracted when called significant by both edgeR and NoisET, with noise models trained on biological replicates. For edgeR calls, a false discovery rate-adjusted p below 0.01 and a log2 fold-change threshold of 1 were applied. As an exploratory analysis of dynamics, max-normalized trajectories of the 1000 most abundant clonotypes were examined by PCA with hierarchical clustering. Separately sequenced CD4+ and CD8+ repertoires were used to assign a CD4 or CD8 phenotype to each responding clone. In TCRdb, the public reads were trimmed at Q25 with fastp and aligned with MiXCR, with productive beta chains retained. For every CDR3 protein sequence, its rows merge into one entry that carries the most common genes and DNA. TCRdb's processing, not the study's, gives the V and J calls here. The sample yields some 410,000 distinct CDR3 sequences; 20% to 30% were counted once. The top ten clonotypes cover less than 15% of the sample.

The germline V gene supplies CDR1 SQVTM and CDR2 ANQGSEA. V lost 2 bases and J lost 6 bases, and the count of bases not matched to a germline gene is 3. The CDR3 runs 13 residues from the cysteine to the phenylalanine. Of the read, only the CDR3 DNA is kept; its 39 bases are in frame from base 1. Ficoll-Paque density gradient centrifugation was used to isolate PBMCs. General conclusions and limits of the study: Clones that contracted from day 15 to 85 showed balanced CD4/CD8 phenotypes, whereas a second wave of clones that expanded from day 15 to 37 leaned towards CD4+. SARS-CoV-2 specificity was not confirmed for the second-wave clones peaking on day 37. Contracting CD4+ clones appeared mostly in the CM and EM memory subsets, whereas CD8+ clones were enriched in EMRA. Some responding clones were detected in pre-infection memory, which suggested that pre-existing cross-reactive memory T cells had joined the SARS-CoV-2 response. Only a couple of mild cases were covered by the study, and larger cohorts that include severe cases with pre-infection samples were considered necessary.

In regard to this clonotype: Its specific antigen is unknown. There are no base qualities to consult, and no much larger clone falls within one base.

Sequencing was performed on PBMCs or a T cell subset sorted from them (not recorded which). The clonotype comes from an adult woman who had mild COVID-19 (a few samples of this study predate the infection). The sample titles of this study are shuffled in the database, so cell type and time point are left out; the donor was told from shared clones. The chain joins TRBV29-1 to TRBJ1-4, with 7 bases matching TRBD1. The CDR3 in this case is CSVEHQGDEKLFF. The bases are TGCAGCGTTGAACACCAGGGGGATGAAAAACTGTTTTTT.